The next 10 T cell receptor beta chains were all read from a single sample in a study of shared clonotypes between healthy human individuals. Sequencing used immunoSEQ multiplex PCR; TCRdb keeps in-frame clones, though not all of them. The profile covers around 700,000 clones, with 60% to 80% appearing a single time and 1.8% taken by the ten largest. Sequenced input: memory CD4+ T cells sorted from blood. The subset is: CD45RA-negative fraction. Receptors originate from a woman aged 25 to 45 in good health.

The chain links TRBV27 to TRBJ2-1; D may be TRBD2 (5 bases). Germline V CDR1 and CDR2: MNHEY, SMNVEV (reference sequence). Trimming shortened V by 7 bases and J by 7 bases, and 23 bases separated the two germline ends. The CDR3 has 16 amino acids. The CDR3: CASTLTVLGKRNEQFF. The CDR3 region has the DNA TGTGCCAGCACCTTAACTGTACTAGGAAAGAGAAATGAGCAGTTCTTC.

V gene TRBV18 combines with J gene TRBJ2-1; D is perhaps TRBD1 (7 bases). V was trimmed by 6 bases and J by 4 bases, leaving 16 bases between them. The V gene's germline CDR1 is KGHSH and CDR2 LQKENI. The CDR3 runs 15 residues. The CDR3 coding sequence is TGTGCCAGCTCCCGCGGGGCAGGGGGTTACAATGAGCAGTTCTTC. This sequence encodes CASSRGAGGYNEQFF.

The table lists this clone with a few counts. The chain uses TRBV10-3 and TRBJ2-3; 9 bases fit TRBD1. CDR3 size: 14 residues. Germline V CDR1 and CDR2: ENHRY, SYGVKD. After removal of 6 bases from V and 5 bases from J, the junction contained 6 bases not matched to a gene. CDR3 bases: TGTGCCATCAGACCGGGACAGGGAGAAGATACGCAGTATTTT. The encoded protein is CAIRPGQGEDTQYF.

The chain joins TRBV18 to TRBJ2-3; 7 bases align to TRBD1. The V gene end was trimmed by 4 bases and the J gene end by 10 bases; junction bases not matched to a gene: 5. The CDR3 loop spans 12 amino acids. The V gene's germline CDR1 is KGHSH and CDR2 LQKENI. This chain's CDR3 is CASSRDSDAQYF. In DNA, the CDR3 is TGTGCCAGCTCACGGGACAGCGATGCGCAGTATTTT.

V and J are TRBV28 and TRBJ1-5; D call uncertain. The CDR3 is 14 amino acids. V was shortened by 5 bases and J by 0 bases, with 8 bases between the two germline ends. Germline V gene data show CDR1 as MDHEN and CDR2 as SYDVKM. CDR3 DNA sequence: TGTGCCAGCAGTGGGTTGTATAGCAATCAGCCCCAGCATTTT. Its translation is CASSGLYSNQPQHF.

V usage is TRBV10-3 and J usage is TRBJ2-1; perhaps TRBD1 as D (6 bases). The CDR3 is 12 amino acids. Germline V lookup: CDR1 ENHRY, CDR2 SYGVKD. V was clipped by 11 bases and J by 4 bases, with 12 bases between them. The DNA for the CDR3 is TGTGCCGCCGGAGGACAGTACAATGAGCAGTTCTTC. Protein product: CAAGGQYNEQFF.

Details on this clone: Other DNA sequences in this sample translate to the same CDR3. V is TRBV5-1 and J is TRBJ2-7, with 11 bases matching TRBD1. The V segment lost 5 bases and the J segment 6 bases; nucleotides outside the gene matches: 7. CDR3 length: 14 residues. Germline V gene lookup returns CDR1 SGHRS and CDR2 YFSETQ. The CDR3 DNA reads TGCGCCAGCAGAACCGGGACAGGGGGTCTCGAGCAGTACTTC. Encoded protein: CASRTGTGGLEQYF.

This clone was detected a few times. The chain joins TRBV19 to TRBJ2-1; D possibly uses TRBD1 or TRBD2 (9 bases each). The V and J ends lost 6 bases and 5 bases respectively, with 20 bases between them. CDR3 length: 16 amino acids. Germline CDR1 reads LNHDA; CDR2 reads SQIVND (reference sequence). This CDR3 reads CASREQGAGGNNEQFF. CDR3 DNA: TGTGCCAGTAGAGAACAGGGGGCGGGAGGGAACAATGAGCAGTTCTTC.

The chain couples TRBV28 to TRBJ2-7; 8 nucleotides agree with TRBD1. This CDR3 contains 17 residues. V trimming: 4 bases; J trimming: 3 bases; junction bases outside the gene matches: 14. Germline V gene sequence: CDR1 MDHEN, CDR2 SYDVKM. The CDR3 here is CASSSPGSRDRNYEQYF. The DNA of the CDR3 is TGTGCCAGCAGTTCTCCGGGTAGTCGGGACAGGAACTACGAGCAGTACTTC.

This clone showed up many times. This chain joins TRBV19 and TRBJ2-7; D ambiguous. Germline CDR1 and CDR2: LNHDA and SQIVND (reference sequence). The V and J ends lost 5 bases and 4 bases respectively, with 15 bases between them. The CDR3 totals 14 residues. In DNA form, the CDR3 reads TGTGCCAGTAGTTCAGATCTCCCACCGTACGAGCAGTACTTC. Protein: CASSSDLPPYEQYF. Using reference TRBV19 and TRBJ2-7 for the parts outside the CDR3, the full variable domain is DGGITQSPKYLFRKEGQNVTLSCEQNLNHDAMYWYRQDPGQGLRLIYYSQIVNDFQKGDIAEGYSVSREKKESFPLTVTSAQKNPTAFYLCASSSDLPPYEQYFGPGTRLTVT.